This TCR beta chain was captured in a study of shared clonotypes between healthy human individuals. As regards this clone: The antigen is unknown.

Only in-frame clones appear in the TCRdb table, and some are missing; sequencing was by immunoSEQ multiplex PCR. In the table there are some 1,900,000 clones, less than 95% of which are singletons. Study results and limitations: Sharing across four donors was highest in naive CD4 (around 5%) and lowest in memory CD8 (around 0.4%).

CD45RO-negative, CCR7-selected cells formed the naive CD8 fraction, which excluded terminally differentiated effector memory CD45RA+ cells. The sequence was obtained from a young man in good health. The sample consisted of naive CD8+ T cells sorted from blood.

The CDR3 nucleotides are TGTGCCAGCATAGGGTCAGCCAAAAACATTCAGTACTTC. Protein product: CASIGSAKNIQYF. This chain connects TRBV2 to TRBJ2-4; no clear D. Germline V lookup: CDR1 SNHLY, CDR2 FYNNEI. The length of the CDR3 is 13 residues. V was shortened by 7 bases and J by 0 bases, with 7 bases between the two germline ends.